These T cell receptor beta chains were read from a single sample in a study of OX40 agonist ivuxolimab in advanced cancers. Generated by immunoSEQ multiplex PCR, the TCRdb table keeps only in-frame clones and is missing some. The table shows about 70,000 clones, with 65% to 85% occurring only once. Here the sequenced sample was CD4+ or CD8+ T cells sorted from blood, taken in a trial of the OX40 agonist ivuxolimab. All receptors come from an adult with an advanced solid tumor such as melanoma, head and neck, liver or kidney cancer. Each CDR3 is given with its conserved first and last residue. The order of the fields is V gene, D gene, J gene, clone size, CDR3 protein, CDR3 DNA. A D gene is named only where the DNA matches it firmly. Clone size is given for some rows only: seen once, a few or many times, or a class if the clone is expanded.

TRBV28	TRBD1	TRBJ1-1	NA	CASSPSGQFGTEAFF	TGTGCCAGCAGTCCCTCGGGACAGTTCGGCACTGAAGCTTTCTTT
TRBV7-9	TRBD1	TRBJ2-1	NA	CASSVPGTGNNEQFF	TGTGCCAGCAGCGTCCCCGGGACAGGGAATAATGAGCAGTTCTTC
TRBV7-2	NA	TRBJ2-3	NA	CASSPLLSTDTQYF	TGTGCCAGCAGCCCCCTGTTAAGCACAGATACGCAGTATTTT
TRBV11-2	NA	TRBJ2-5	NA	CASSFRGETQYF	TGTGCCAGCAGCTTCAGGGGAGAGACCCAGTACTTC
TRBV19	NA	TRBJ2-5	NA	CASSIGTGQTQETQYF	TGTGCCAGTAGTATCGGAACCGGACAGACTCAAGAGACCCAGTACTTC
TRBV11-2	NA	TRBJ2-1	NA	CASSSSIVASYNEQFF	TGTGCCAGCAGCTCGTCAATAGTGGCGTCCTACAATGAGCAGTTCTTC
TRBV6-6	NA	TRBJ1-1	NA	CASSYKDNMNTEAFF	TGTGCCAGCAGTTACAAGGACAACATGAACACTGAAGCTTTCTTT
TRBV6-5	NA	TRBJ2-5	once	CASSLDGAGPSDTQYF	TGTGCCAGCAGTTTGGACGGGGCGGGCCCAAGTGATACCCAGTACTTC
TRBV7-2	NA	TRBJ1-2	NA	CASSLTPGREVGYTF	TGTGCCAGCAGCTTGACCCCCGGCAGGGAGGTTGGCTACACCTTC
TRBV28	NA	TRBJ1-5	medium-sized	CASRNEGNQPQHF	TGTGCCAGCAGAAATGAGGGCAATCAGCCCCAGCATTTT
TRBV6-5	NA	TRBJ2-7	NA	CASIYSYEQYF	TGTGCCAGCATCTATTCCTACGAGCAGTACTTC
TRBV11-2	NA	TRBJ1-2	NA	CASSPDSLPYYGYTF	TGTGCCAGCAGCCCGGACAGTTTACCGTACTATGGCTACACCTTC
TRBV14	NA	TRBJ1-6	few	CASSQDWNSPLHF	TGTGCCAGCAGCCAAGACTGGAATTCACCCCTCCACTTT
TRBV25-1	NA	TRBJ2-7	NA	CASRESGLSSQYF	TGTGCCAGCAGGGAATCGGGCCTGTCTTCGCAGTACTTC
TRBV5-5	TRBD1	TRBJ1-2	NA	CASSLYTRPGGGYGYTF	TGTGCCAGCAGCTTGTATACCAGGCCAGGGGGCGGTTATGGCTACACCTTC
TRBV4-1	NA	TRBJ1-1	NA	CASSQDHRPHMDTEAFF	TGCGCCAGCAGCCAAGATCACAGGCCACATATGGACACTGAAGCTTTCTTT
TRBV30	NA	TRBJ1-1	NA	CAWSVNRNTEAFF	TGTGCCTGGAGTGTTAACAGGAACACTGAAGCTTTCTTT
TRBV19	NA	TRBJ1-5	once	CASSIVRQSSNQPQHF	TGTGCCAGTAGTATAGTCAGACAATCTAGCAATCAGCCCCAGCATTTT
TRBV5-4	NA	TRBJ1-1	few	CASSLSQMNTEAFF	TGTGCCAGCAGCTTGAGCCAAATGAACACTGAAGCTTTCTTT
TRBV9	NA	TRBJ1-1	NA	CASSVGGGGVGTEAFF	TGTGCCAGCAGCGTAGGAGGAGGAGGGGTGGGCACTGAAGCTTTCTTT
TRBV4-1	NA	TRBJ2-3	NA	CASSQGGVSTDTQYF	TGCGCCAGCAGCCAAGGGGGGGTTAGCACAGATACGCAGTATTTT
TRBV5-6	TRBD1	TRBJ1-5	few	CASSFGGTGGYQPQHF	TGTGCCAGCAGCTTTGGAGGGACAGGGGGCTATCAGCCCCAGCATTTT
TRBV19	TRBD1	TRBJ1-2	NA	CATQPDRGHGYTF	TGTGCCACCCAACCCGACAGGGGGCACGGCTACACCTTC
TRBV10-1	NA	TRBJ1-2	few	CASSGSGSYGYTF	TGCGCCAGCAGTGGATCAGGATCCTATGGCTACACCTTC
TRBV18	TRBD2	TRBJ2-7	NA	CASSPGGGPYEQYF	TGTGCCAGCTCACCTGGCGGGGGACCCTACGAGCAGTACTTC
TRBV19	NA	TRBJ2-4	NA	CASSMGTGGSGKNIQYF	TGTGCCAGTAGTATGGGCACAGGCGGATCTGGCAAAAACATTCAGTACTTC
TRBV29-1	NA	TRBJ1-5	NA	CSVRDNHNQPQHF	TGCAGCGTGAGAGACAACCATAATCAGCCCCAGCATTTT
TRBV16	NA	TRBJ2-5	NA	CASSPGLFETQYF	TGTGCCAGCAGCCCGGGACTTTTCGAGACCCAGTACTTC
TRBV5-1	TRBD1	TRBJ2-7	NA	CASSSGTVTYEQYF	TGCGCCAGCAGCTCCGGGACAGTCACCTACGAGCAGTACTTC